The 23 T cell receptor beta chains listed next were all sequenced from one sample in a study of human T cells and chemical hapten exposure. Time point described: pre-sensitization, week 0. Treatment given: therapeutic diphenylcyclopropenone sensitization with weekly scalp DPC. Extraction yielded total RNA from whole blood (unfractionated). A single record per CDR3 protein comes from TCRdb applying MiXCR to the RACE reads. Of tens of thousands of distinct CDR3 sequences listed, under 13% are singletons. Source: whole blood, taken in connection with sensitization to the hapten diphenylcyclopropenone (DPC). Receptors originate from a man aged 45-65 years with alopecia areata. Some clones in this sample may be carry-over from other donors' samples.

This clonotype has ten or more counts. The V call is TRBV3-1, the J call TRBJ2-7; 8 bases fit TRBD2. The CDR3 contains 15 residues. V gave up 1 base and J gave up 0 bases; unmatched junction bases: 2. Germline CDR1 LGHDT, CDR2 YNNKEL (reference sequence). CDR3 in amino acids: CASSQGSGSSYEQYF. DNA of the CDR3: TGTGCCAGCAGCCAAGGAAGCGGGAGCTCCTACGAGCAGTACTTC.

The V call is TRBV7-8, the J call TRBJ2-1, with 14 positions matching TRBD2. Germline CDR1 SGHVS, CDR2 FQNEAQ. The V gene end was trimmed by 3 bases and the J gene end by 8 bases; junction bases not matched to a gene: 6. This CDR3 contains 16 residues. The CDR3 protein is CASSFRGLAGEDEQFF. DNA for the CDR3: TGTGCCAGCAGCTTCCGGGGACTAGCGGGAGAGGATGAGCAGTTCTTC.

This clonotype was picked up many times. This chain connects TRBV4-2 to TRBJ2-3, with 8 positions matching TRBD2. Germline CDR1 is LGHNA and CDR2 is YNFKEQ. The V gene end was trimmed by 0 bases and the J gene end by 3 bases; junction bases not matched to a gene: 5. The CDR3 loop spans 16 amino acids. The CDR3 DNA reads as TGTGCCAGCAGCCAAGAAGCGGGAGACGGGACAGATACGCAGTATTTT. Its protein product is CASSQEAGDGTDTQYF.

This clonotype occurred many times. CDR3 region: CASSLPPGGLGYNEQFF. The CDR3 DNA reads TGTGCCAGCAGCTTGCCCCCGGGGGGCCTCGGGTACAATGAGCAGTTCTTC. V usage is TRBV11-2 and J usage is TRBJ2-1; TRBD2 might be the D (7 bases). Germline CDR1 is SGHAT and CDR2 is FQNNGV. The CDR3 has 17 amino acids. Trimming left V 3 bases short and J 4 bases short, with 19 bases between.

This clonotype has ten or more counts. V is TRBV3-1 and J is TRBJ2-3, with TRBD1 matching 7 bases. V was clipped by 7 bases and J by 4 bases; unmatched bases: 11. CDR1 LGHDT and CDR2 YNNKEL come from the germline V gene (reference sequence). The CDR3 spans 15 residues. CDR3 protein: CASTLRGSGADTQYF. Here the CDR3 DNA reads TGTGCCAGCACCCTCAGGGGGAGTGGCGCAGATACGCAGTATTTT.

The chain has TRBV4-1 and TRBJ2-7, with 9 positions matching TRBD1. The CDR3 has 15 residues. With 3 bases clipped from V and 3 bases from J, the junction kept 6 bases outside the gene matches. From germline, CDR1 is MGHRA and CDR2 YSYEKL. The CDR3 nucleotides read TGCGCCAGCAGCCAGACCGGGACAGGGAACTACGAGCAGTACTTC. Translated, it gives CASSQTGTGNYEQYF.

The J gene is TRBJ2-1, the V gene TRBV20-1; D unclear. The CDR3 is 13 residues long. V lost 0 bases and J lost 8, with 11 bases in between. In germline, CDR1 is DFQATT, CDR2 SNEGSKA (reference sequence). In DNA form, the CDR3 reads TGCAGTGCTAGAGATCGGCTATTGGATGAGCAGTTCTTC. It is translated as CSARDRLLDEQFF.

DNA of the CDR3: TGCGCCAGCAGCCAAGGAGGGCACTACGAGCAGTACTTC. This codes for CASSQGGHYEQYF. This chain joins TRBV4-1 and TRBJ2-7, with D maybe TRBD2 (5 bases). Trimming took off 1 base at V and 3 bases at J, with 7 bases between the two ends. The CDR3 covers 13 residues. Germline lookup yields CDR1 MGHRA and CDR2 YSYEKL.

In this sample, this clonotype turned up once. The gene calls are TRBV4-1 and TRBJ2-2; D might be TRBD1 or TRBD2, each matching 5 bases. V was clipped by 4 bases and J by 4 bases, with 10 bases between them. Germline V CDR1 and CDR2: MGHRA, YSYEKL. The CDR3 sequence is 14 residues long. For the CDR3, the DNA is TGCGCCAGCAGCCTGGGACGGACCACCGGGGAGCTGTTTTTT. It encodes CASSLGRTTGELFF.

This clonotype was detected ten times or more. The chain couples TRBV13 to TRBJ1-3; the D is unclear. Germline CDR1 PRHDT, CDR2 FYEKMQ (reference sequence). The CDR3 totals 18 residues. Trimming removed 5 bases at V and 7 bases at J, with 27 bases between. The CDR3 here is CASSPRRTDAILSNTIYF. As DNA, the CDR3 is TGTGCCAGCAGCCCGAGACGGACGGACGCAATTCTCTCCAACACCATATATTTT.

This sequence joins TRBV7-9 and TRBJ2-1; TRBD2 matches at 12 bases. The CDR3 is made up of 16 amino acids. Germline trimming cut 6 bases from V and 8 bases from J; bases unmatched to any gene: 11. Germline loops: CDR1 SEHNR, CDR2 FQNEAQ (reference sequence). CDR3 bases: TGTGCCAGCAGTTCCCCCGCTAGCGGGAGGGGGGATGAGCAGTTCTTC. Protein sequence: CASSSPASGRGDEQFF.

The V call is TRBV7-2, the J call TRBJ1-2, with D unresolved. Germline lookup yields CDR1 SGHTA and CDR2 FQGNSA. This CDR3 region has 17 residues. Trimming removed 1 base at V and 0 bases at J, with 15 bases between. The DNA of the CDR3 is TGTGCCAGCAGCTTAGACTACAACGGGCGATCTAACTATGGCTACACCTTC. It translates to CASSLDYNGRSNYGYTF.

This clonotype was counted a few times. CDR3 coding DNA: TGTGCCAGCAGCTTGGGGGTGGGAGGGACGTACAATGAGCAGTTCTTC. It translates to CASSLGVGGTYNEQFF. The genes are TRBV5-4 and TRBJ2-1; 7 bases line up with TRBD2. The CDR3 sequence is 16 residues long. CDR1 and CDR2 (germline): SGHNT, YYREEE (reference sequence). V gave up 0 bases and J gave up 4 bases; unmatched junction bases: 7.

CDR3 DNA: TGCAGTGCTCGATGGGGTCTAGCGGGAGGATACAATGAGCAGTTCTTC. Translating it yields CSARWGLAGGYNEQFF. V is TRBV20-1 and J is TRBJ2-1, with TRBD2 matching 11 bases. The CDR3 runs 16 residues. The trim removed 5 bases at V and 4 bases at J, leaving 10 bases unmatched. Looked up from germline, CDR1 is DFQATT and CDR2 is SNEGSKA (reference sequence).

There are many counts of this clonotype. The V and J genes are TRBV28 and TRBJ2-3; 11 bases align to TRBD2. V lost 3 bases to trimming and J lost 2 bases; unmatched junction nucleotides: 4. The CDR3 runs 16 residues. Germline V gives CDR1 MDHEN, CDR2 SYDVKM. Here the CDR3 reads CASSLGTSGTTDTQYF. CDR3 DNA sequence: TGTGCCAGCAGTTTGGGGACTAGCGGAACCACAGATACGCAGTATTTT. The entire variable domain, with the rest obtained from reference TRBV28 and TRBJ2-3, is as follows: DVKVTQSSRYLVKRTGEKVFLECVQDMDHENMFWYRQDPGLGLRLIYFSYDVKMKEKGDIPEGYSVSREKKERFSLILESASTNQTSMYLCASSLGTSGTTDTQYFGPGTRLTVL.

This clonotype came up many times. The J gene is TRBJ2-7, the V gene TRBV25-1, with D maybe TRBD1 (5 bases). This CDR3 is built from 14 residues. The germline CDR1 and CDR2 sequences are MGHDK and SYGVNS. Trimming pared 4 bases from V and 0 bases from J, leaving 10 bases between. The CDR3: CASSVQGGSYEQYF. DNA of the CDR3: TGTGCCAGCAGTGTTCAGGGCGGCTCCTACGAGCAGTACTTC.

This clonotype was seen ten or more times. The chain carries TRBV20-1 and TRBJ2-2; D is ambiguous. V was pared by 1 base and J by 1 base, with 7 bases between. Germline-derived CDR1 and CDR2 are DFQATT and SNEGSKA (reference sequence). CDR3 length equals 14 residues. For the CDR3, the DNA is TGCAGTGCTAGAGGGCCGGGGAACACCGGGGAGCTGTTTTTT. It encodes CSARGPGNTGELFF.

CDR3 nucleotide sequence: TGTGCCAGCTCCCTCGGCGGAAACATTCAGTACTTC. The encoded protein is CASSLGGNIQYF. This chain connects TRBV28 to TRBJ2-4; D not certain. This CDR3 has 12 amino acids. Germline V CDR1 and CDR2: MDHEN, SYDVKM. V gave up 8 bases and J gave up 6 bases, with 11 bases separating them.

In its sample, this clonotype was seen many times. The chain has TRBV20-1 and TRBJ2-3, with D possibly TRBD1 on 5 matching bases. The germline V gene has CDR1 DFQATT and CDR2 SNEGSKA (reference sequence). This CDR3 is 16 amino acids long. Trimming pared 1 base from V and 2 bases from J, leaving 16 bases between. The CDR3 loop is CSARGGPRGVTDTQYF. CDR3 in DNA: TGCAGTGCTAGAGGGGGCCCGAGAGGAGTCACAGATACGCAGTATTTT.

This clonotype was picked up many times. This chain uses TRBV28 with TRBJ1-5, with a weak D call TRBD1 (6 bases). The CDR3 extends over 16 amino acids. The V and J ends lost 3 bases and 4 bases respectively, with 16 bases between them. Germline lookup yields CDR1 MDHEN and CDR2 SYDVKM. CDR3 protein: CASSFFGRGRNQPQHF. The CDR3 DNA reads as TGTGCCAGCAGTTTTTTTGGCAGGGGACGGAATCAGCCCCAGCATTTT.

This clonotype was detected ten times or more. The CDR3 reads CASSPPAKYYEQYF. The CDR3 nucleotides read TGTGCCAGCTCACCACCTGCCAAATACTACGAGCAGTACTTC. The chain joins TRBV18 to TRBJ2-7; D not certain. The CDR3 totals 14 residues. V was cut by 0 bases and J by 3 bases, with 9 bases left in between. Germline values: CDR1 KGHSH, CDR2 LQKENI.

The CDR3 DNA reads as TGCGCCAGCAGCTTCCAGGGCGAAGCTGAAGCTTTCTTT. Translated, it gives CASSFQGEAEAFF. The J gene is TRBJ1-1, the V gene TRBV5-1; TRBD1 might be the D (5 bases). Germline loops: CDR1 SGHRS, CDR2 YFSETQ. The CDR3 extends over 13 amino acids. Trimming pared 2 bases from V and 6 bases from J, leaving 11 bases between.

This clonotype occurred many times. This chain uses TRBV7-9 with TRBJ2-7; perhaps TRBD2 as D (5 bases). CDR1 is SEHNR, CDR2 FQNEAQ, per germline (reference sequence). V lost 6 bases, J lost 3 bases, and 9 bases lay in between. The CDR3 is 12 residues long. In DNA, the CDR3 is TGTGCCAGCAGTCGAAGCGGCTACGAGCAGTACTTC. It yields the protein CASSRSGYEQYF.